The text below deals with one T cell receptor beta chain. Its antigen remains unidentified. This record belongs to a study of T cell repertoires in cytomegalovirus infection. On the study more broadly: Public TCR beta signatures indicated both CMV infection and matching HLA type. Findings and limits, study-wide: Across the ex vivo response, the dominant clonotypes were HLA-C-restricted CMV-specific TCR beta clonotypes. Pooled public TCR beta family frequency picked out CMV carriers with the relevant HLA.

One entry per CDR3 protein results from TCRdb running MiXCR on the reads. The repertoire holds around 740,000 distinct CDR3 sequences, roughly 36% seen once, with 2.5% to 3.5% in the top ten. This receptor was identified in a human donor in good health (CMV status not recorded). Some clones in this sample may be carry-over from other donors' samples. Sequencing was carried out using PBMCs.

The DNA for the CDR3 is TGCAGCGTCCGGGACAGGGGTCTCACAGATACGCAGTATTTT. Translated, it gives CSVRDRGLTDTQYF. The chain combines TRBV29-1 with TRBJ2-3, with 10 nucleotides matching TRBD1. This CDR3 is built from 14 residues. Trimming at V came to 6 bases and at J to 2 bases, leaving 5 bases not matched to a gene. Germline values: CDR1 SQVTM, CDR2 ANQGSEA.